Following are 29 T cell receptor beta chains from one sample sequenced in a study of shared clonotypes between healthy human individuals. Measured with immunoSEQ multiplex PCR; TCRdb has only the in-frame clones, and not every one. The sample consists of about 1.1 million clones, about 80% of them appearing once. What was sequenced was memory CD4+ T cells from PBMCs. Subset of the sample: CD45RA-negative fraction. These receptor sequences come from a man younger than 35 in good health. Some clones in this sample may be carry-over from other donors' samples.

V gene TRBV29-1 combines with J gene TRBJ2-2; TRBD2 agrees at 7 bases. Per the germline V gene, CDR1 is SQVTM and CDR2 is ANQGSEA. Trimming cost V 7 bases and J 0 bases; bases outside gene matches: 5. The CDR3 is 14 residues long. The CDR3 DNA is TGCAGCGCCCTAGCGGAGACGAACACCGGGGAGCTGTTTTTT. It encodes CSALAETNTGELFF.

This clone was detected only a few times. The chain joins TRBV5-1 to TRBJ2-7, with unresolved D. Germline V gene data show CDR1 as SGHRS and CDR2 as YFSETQ. V was trimmed by 4 bases and J by 7 bases, leaving 12 bases between them. The CDR3 covers 12 residues. This chain's CDR3 is CASSLGIGEQYF. CDR3 DNA: TGCGCCAGCAGCCTGGGAATTGGTGAGCAGTACTTC.

Only a few counts were recorded for this clone. The chain combines TRBV2 with TRBJ1-1, with D unclear. The germline V and J ends were trimmed by 2 bases and 3 bases, with 7 bases remaining between them. The CDR3 extends over 13 amino acids. From germline, CDR1 is SNHLY and CDR2 FYNNEI. The CDR3 protein is CASSESGYTEAFF. The CDR3 bases are TGTGCCAGCAGTGAATCTGGATACACTGAAGCTTTCTTT.

Comment on this clone: It may be a read error: a sequence one base away is much more abundant. The rearrangement uses TRBV5-8 and TRBJ1-3; D is possibly TRBD1 (5 bases). Germline values: CDR1 SGHTS, CDR2 YDEGEE. The CDR3 is made up of 15 amino acids. V was shortened by 5 bases and J by 0 bases, with 12 bases between the two germline ends. This CDR3 reads CASRSGPNSGNTIYF. In nucleotides, the CDR3 is TGTGCCAGCAGATCGGGACCGAACTCTGGAAACACCATATATTTT.

The chain joins TRBV5-4 to TRBJ2-3; perhaps TRBD2 as D (6 bases). The CDR3 consists of 15 residues. V lost 1 base to trimming and J lost 2 bases, with 11 bases between them. Germline V gene data show CDR1 as SGHNT and CDR2 as YYREEE (reference sequence). The CDR3 is CASSLSLRDTDTQYF. In DNA, the CDR3 is TGTGCCAGCAGCTTGAGTCTGCGGGACACAGATACGCAGTATTTT.

V usage is TRBV7-9 and J usage is TRBJ2-3; D unresolved. The V end was cut by 3 bases, the J end by 0 bases, with 4 bases between. Looked up from germline, CDR1 is SEHNR and CDR2 is FQNEAQ (reference sequence). This CDR3 contains 13 residues. Here the CDR3 DNA reads TGTGCCAGCAGCTTCATCAGCACAGATACGCAGTATTTT. Residues: CASSFISTDTQYF.

The gene calls are TRBV30 and TRBJ2-5; 8 nucleotides line up with TRBD2. V lost 5 bases and J lost 4; bases outside the gene matches: 3. The CDR3 runs to 12 residues. CDR1 and CDR2 (germline): GTSNPN, SVGIG (reference sequence). CDR3 protein: CAWGLARETQYF. The CDR3 DNA reads as TGTGCCTGGGGACTAGCACGAGAGACCCAGTACTTC.

The V and J genes are TRBV28 and TRBJ2-7; 7 bases align to TRBD1. Germline CDR1 is MDHEN and CDR2 is SYDVKM. The V and J ends lost 5 bases and 0 bases, in that order; junction bases with no gene match: 7. CDR3 length: 15 amino acids. CDR3 in amino acids: CASSPRDSLSYEQYF. The CDR3 DNA sequence: TGTGCCAGCAGTCCTCGGGACAGCCTCTCCTACGAGCAGTACTTC.

The gene calls are TRBV6-1 and TRBJ1-1, with D unclear. Trimming removed 2 bases at V and 0 bases at J, with 13 bases between. Germline CDR1 and CDR2: MNHNS and SASEGT. The CDR3 is 16 amino acids. The CDR3 here is CASSERGNPMNTEAFF. The CDR3 region has the DNA TGTGCCAGCAGTGAAAGAGGCAACCCTATGAACACTGAAGCTTTCTTT.

The chain employs TRBV7-2 and TRBJ1-1; TRBD1 is a possible D gene (6 bases). This CDR3 region has 13 residues. V dropped 4 bases and J dropped 4 bases, with 10 bases sitting between them. Germline V lookup: CDR1 SGHTA, CDR2 FQGNSA. This CDR3 is CASSSGAPTEAFF. CDR3 coding DNA: TGTGCCAGCAGCTCAGGGGCGCCCACTGAAGCTTTCTTT.

The chain has TRBV7-9 and TRBJ2-6, with TRBD1 as a possible D gene (5 bases). This CDR3 is built from 15 residues. Germline V CDR1 and CDR2: SEHNR, FQNEAQ (reference sequence). V dropped 5 bases and J dropped 3 bases, with 11 bases sitting between them. The CDR3 protein is CASSLQQGGANVLTF. The CDR3 DNA follows: TGTGCCAGCAGCCTCCAGCAGGGTGGGGCCAACGTCCTGACTTTC.

Ten or more counts support this clone. The gene calls are TRBV10-1 and TRBJ2-7; D possibly corresponds to TRBD1 (5 bases). Germline CDR1 and CDR2: WNHNN and SYGVQD (reference sequence). V gave up 8 bases and J gave up 0 bases, with 20 bases separating them. CDR3 size: 16 residues. The CDR3 sequence is CASGLDTPASSYEQYF. In DNA, the CDR3 is TGCGCCAGCGGTTTGGACACTCCCGCTTCCTCCTACGAGCAGTACTTC.

This clone was observed a few times. The chain carries TRBV29-1 and TRBJ2-3; 12 nucleotides line up with TRBD2. Germline assignment: CDR1 SQVTM and CDR2 ANQGSEA. The CDR3 sequence is 15 residues long. After removal of 4 bases from V and 3 bases from J, the junction contained 5 bases not matched to a gene. Here the CDR3 DNA reads TGCAGCGTTGCCGAGACTAGCGGGAGAACAGATACGCAGTATTTT. This translates into CSVAETSGRTDTQYF.

This chain uses TRBV5-1 with TRBJ1-1, with D hard to call. Trimming pared 4 bases from V and 3 bases from J, leaving 10 bases between. The CDR3 consists of 13 residues. Looked up from germline, CDR1 is SGHRS and CDR2 is YFSETQ. The CDR3 DNA reads TGCGCCAGCAGCACGGCGGATGACACTGAAGCTTTCTTT. It specifies CASSTADDTEAFF.

The chain uses TRBV15 and TRBJ2-5; TRBD2 matches at 7 bases. The CDR3 runs 14 residues. V lost 3 bases to trimming and J lost 14 bases; unmatched junction nucleotides: 15. The germline V gene encodes CDR1 LNHNV and CDR2 YYDKDF (reference sequence). The CDR3 sequence: CATSSAPGGVPVYF. In nucleotides, the CDR3 is TGTGCCACCAGCAGTGCACCGGGAGGAGTCCCTGTTTACTTC. The full variable domain, its missing parts supplied by reference TRBV15 and TRBJ2-5, is DAMVIQNPRYQVTQFGKPVTLSCSQTLNHNVMYWYQQKSSQAPKLLFHYYDKDFNNEADTPDNFQSRRPNTSFCFLDIRSPGLGDTAMYLCATSSAPGGVPVYFGPGTRLLVL.

The rearrangement uses TRBV6-4 and TRBJ2-1; TRBD1 might be the D (7 bases). CDR1 is MRHNA and CDR2 is SNTAGT in the germline V gene. V was trimmed by 6 bases and J by 6 bases, leaving 15 bases between them. This CDR3 region has 14 residues. The CDR3: CASRAGGSSNEQFF. CDR3 DNA sequence: TGTGCCAGCAGAGCAGGGGGGAGTAGCAATGAGCAGTTCTTC.

The chain links TRBV5-4 to TRBJ1-2; 8 nucleotides align to TRBD1. The CDR3 is 13 residues long. Trimming removed 0 bases from V and 8 bases from J; junction bases left unmatched: 3. CDR1 and CDR2 from the germline V gene are SGHNT and YYREEE (reference sequence). The CDR3 spells CASSLGQGRGYTF. The CDR3 coding sequence is TGTGCCAGCAGCTTGGGACAGGGGAGGGGCTACACCTTC.

Worth noting for this clone: Other DNA sequences of this sample code for an identical CDR3. V gene TRBV28 combines with J gene TRBJ2-7, with no clear D. V was cut by 3 bases and J by 6 bases, with 9 bases left in between. This CDR3 contains 12 residues. Per the germline V gene, CDR1 is MDHEN and CDR2 is SYDVKM. The CDR3 DNA reads as TGTGCCAGCAGTTTGTCCTTGGGCGAGCAGTACTTC. This gives the protein CASSLSLGEQYF.

The genes are TRBV9 and TRBJ1-4, with 9 bases identical to TRBD1. Germline CDR1 reads SGDLS; CDR2 reads YYNGEE. Trimming took 4 bases from V and 8 from J; bases not matched to a gene: 6. This CDR3 has 14 amino acids. The CDR3 bases are TGTGCCAGCAGCTCGACAGGGGGAGGCGAAAAACTGTTTTTT. This translates into CASSSTGGGEKLFF.

The V gene is TRBV7-8, the J gene TRBJ1-5, with no clear D. Germline CDR1 reads SGHVS; CDR2 reads FQNEAQ. The CDR3 runs 15 residues. The V and J ends lost 5 bases and 1 base respectively, with 12 bases between them. CDR3 amino acids: CASSPSWTSNQPQHF. The CDR3 bases are TGTGCCAGCAGCCCGAGCTGGACCAGCAATCAGCCCCAGCATTTT.

The chain uses TRBV6-1 and TRBJ2-7, with TRBD1 as a possible D gene (6 bases). This CDR3 comprises 16 residues. Germline CDR1 and CDR2: MNHNS and SASEGT. Deletions cut 1 base from V and 2 bases from J, with 15 bases between. For the CDR3, the DNA is TGTGCCAGCAGTGAAGTGAGGGGGAGTCGGACCTACGAGCAGTACTTC. This sequence encodes CASSEVRGSRTYEQYF.

With respect to this clone: Other DNA sequences in this sample translate to the same CDR3. The CDR3 region is CASSFTGETGELFF. CDR3 DNA sequence: TGCGCCAGCAGCTTCACAGGGGAGACCGGGGAGCTGTTTTTT. The chain is built from TRBV4-3 and TRBJ2-2, with 7 bases lining up with TRBD1. CDR3 length: 14 amino acids. Per germline, CDR1 LGHNA and CDR2 YSLEER. J gave up 5 bases and V 5 bases, and 5 bases lay outside the gene matches.

V gene TRBV7-2 combines with J gene TRBJ1-1; the D gene is possibly TRBD1 (5 bases). The length of the CDR3 is 14 residues. Trimming pared 5 bases from V and 3 bases from J, leaving 13 bases between. Germline V gives CDR1 SGHTA, CDR2 FQGNSA. DNA for the CDR3: TGTGCCAGCAGCCTCGTCGCGGGGGACACTGAAGCTTTCTTT. Its protein product is CASSLVAGDTEAFF.

J is TRBJ2-2 and V is TRBV5-6; no clear D gene. The germline V and J ends were trimmed by 3 bases and 6 bases, with 9 bases remaining between them. Germline V lookup: CDR1 SGHDT, CDR2 YYEEEE. This CDR3 has 13 amino acids. The CDR3 nucleotides are TGTGCCAGCAGCTCCGGAGAGGCCGGGGAGCTGTTTTTT. Its protein product is CASSSGEAGELFF.

This rearrangement joins TRBV27 to TRBJ2-3; TRBD2 agrees at 11 bases. The CDR3 loop spans 17 amino acids. Germline assignment: CDR1 MNHEY and CDR2 SMNVEV (reference sequence). V lost 10 bases and J lost 2; bases outside the gene matches: 14. The CDR3 reads CATQTSGDWGTTDTQYF. The CDR3 nucleotides read TGTGCCACCCAGACTAGCGGGGACTGGGGGACCACAGATACGCAGTATTTT.

This clone appeared once. The CDR3 loop reads CASSTRDGAAYEQYF. For the CDR3, the DNA is TGTGCCAGCAGTACCCGGGACGGAGCTGCCTACGAGCAGTACTTC. The J gene is TRBJ2-7, the V gene TRBV28; D tentatively reads TRBD1 or TRBD2 (5 bases each). CDR1 and CDR2 from the germline V gene are MDHEN and SYDVKM. V dropped 5 bases and J dropped 2 bases, with 16 bases sitting between them. There are 15 residues in the CDR3.

The gene calls are TRBV5-4 and TRBJ2-5; D remains unclear. Trimming shortened V by 6 bases and J by 7 bases, and 19 bases separated the two germline ends. This CDR3 is 14 amino acids long. Germline V gives CDR1 SGHNT, CDR2 YYREEE (reference sequence). CDR3 in amino acids: CASTILLRDGTQYF. CDR3 coding DNA: TGTGCCAGCACCATCCTCCTAAGGGATGGGACCCAGTACTTC.

The V call is TRBV18, the J call TRBJ2-7; D ambiguous. Germline CDR1 reads KGHSH; CDR2 reads LQKENI. V was shortened by 3 bases and J by 6 bases, with 15 bases between the two germline ends. This CDR3 is 14 amino acids long. CDR3 residues: CASSPTAMVGEQYF. For the CDR3, the DNA is TGTGCCAGCTCACCCACGGCTATGGTGGGCGAGCAGTACTTC. The full variable domain, with the rest looked up from reference TRBV18 and TRBJ2-7, is NAGVMQNPRHLVRRRGQEARLRCSPMKGHSHVYWYRQLPEEGLKFMVYLQKENIIDESGMPKERFSAEFPKEGPSILRIQQVVRGDSAAYFCASSPTAMVGEQYFGPGTRLTVT.

The V call is TRBV18, the J call TRBJ2-3; TRBD2 matches 11 bases. This CDR3 has 16 amino acids. V lost 3 bases and J lost 8; bases outside the gene matches: 10. Per the germline V gene, CDR1 is KGHSH and CDR2 is LQKENI. The CDR3 sequence is CASSPESGLAGGTQYF. The CDR3 coding sequence is TGTGCCAGCTCACCCGAAAGTGGTCTAGCGGGAGGTACGCAGTATTTT.